These T cell receptor beta chains were read from a single sample in a study of blood T cell repertoires in COVID-19. Libraries were prepared by immunoSEQ multiplex PCR; TCRdb keeps only in-frame clonotypes and omits some of them. The data show roughly 260,000 clones, about 87% seen once. Specimen: peripheral blood. The origin of the receptors is a woman between 50 and 59 years old with acute or convalescent COVID-19. Both conserved end residues are part of each CDR3. The order of the fields is clone size, D gene, V gene, J gene, CDR3 protein, CDR3 DNA. D genes are given only for firm matches. Some rows have no size entry. The others give once, few or many, or a class for an expanded clone.

-	TRBD1	TRBV30	TRBJ1-5	CAWSSGGLYSNQPQHF	TGTGCCTGGAGTTCAGGGGGGTTATATAGCAATCAGCCCCAGCATTTT
-	-	TRBV9	TRBJ1-4	CASSVDSGANEKLFF	TGTGCCAGCAGCGTAGATTCAGGGGCTAATGAAAAACTGTTTTTT
-	TRBD1	TRBV18	TRBJ1-1	CASSPRGQGENTEAFF	TGTGCCAGCTCACCGAGGGGACAGGGTGAGAACACTGAAGCTTTCTTT
-	TRBD1	TRBV24-1	TRBJ2-7	CATSLIDRAYPFPYEQYF	TGTGCCACCAGTCTAATCGACAGGGCCTACCCCTTTCCCTACGAGCAGTACTTC
once	-	TRBV5-8	TRBJ1-1	CASSRQNTEAFF	TGTGCCAGCAGCCGACAGAACACTGAAGCTTTCTTT
few	TRBD2	TRBV5-4	TRBJ2-1	CASSRNSGREDEQFF	TGTGCCAGCAGCCGGAATAGCGGGAGGGAGGATGAGCAGTTCTTC
-	-	TRBV5-4	TRBJ2-3	CASSSSQRISTDTQYF	TGTGCCAGCAGCTCCAGTCAGCGAATCAGCACAGATACGCAGTATTTT
-	-	TRBV29-1	TRBJ1-2	CSAVNRSQNYGYTF	TGCAGCGCCGTTAACAGGTCCCAAAACTATGGCTACACCTTC
-	-	TRBV19	TRBJ2-2	CASSIRAGENTGELFF	TGTGCCAGTAGTATTCGGGCAGGGGAGAACACCGGGGAGCTGTTTTTT
-	-	TRBV7-9	TRBJ1-1	CASSFGGGNTEAFF	TGTGCCAGCAGCTTTGGGGGCGGAAACACTGAAGCTTTCTTT
-	-	TRBV4-3	TRBJ1-2	CASSHNGGYTF	TGCGCCAGCAGCCATAACGGGGGCTACACCTTC
-	-	TRBV27	TRBJ2-1	CASSLSWPNEQFF	TGTGCCAGCAGTTTATCGTGGCCCAATGAGCAGTTCTTC
-	TRBD2	TRBV29-1	TRBJ2-1	CSVAGLREHYNEQFF	TGCAGCGTCGCTGGGTTGCGGGAGCACTACAATGAGCAGTTCTTC
-	-	TRBV29-1	TRBJ1-2	CSVEQGNTYGYTF	TGCAGCGTTGAACAGGGGAACACCTATGGCTACACCTTC
-	-	TRBV6-5	TRBJ1-1	CASSYNRNTEAFF	TGTGCCAGCAGCTATAATCGTAATACTGAAGCTTTCTTT
-	TRBD2	TRBV15	TRBJ2-1	CATSRAGGNYNEQFF	TGTGCCACCAGCAGAGCGGGAGGGAACTACAATGAGCAGTTCTTC
few	-	TRBV28	TRBJ1-1	CASSFGGPMNTEAFF	TGTGCCAGCAGTTTCGGGGGACCGATGAACACTGAAGCTTTCTTT
-	TRBD2	TRBV19	TRBJ2-1	CASSIWTSGNSEQFF	TGTGCCAGTAGTATTTGGACTAGCGGGAATAGTGAGCAGTTCTTC